This T cell receptor (beta chain) was observed in a study of blood T cell repertoires in COVID-19. Study overall: Acute and convalescent COVID-19 specimens originated in the United States, Italy and Spain.

Original methodology: It was from reference gene primer amplification that nucleated cell counts were estimated. Clones were sequenced by immunoSEQ multiplex PCR, and TCRdb holds only the in-frame ones, with some missing. The V and J calls and clone size are taken from that table; D and trimming were inferred from the DNA. Among 35,000 to 50,000 clones, roughly 87% were seen once, and the ten largest hold around 15%. Germline CDR1 reads DFQATT; CDR2 reads SNEGSKA (reference sequence). V was pared by 3 bases and J by 2 bases, with 6 bases of the junction left unmatched. CDR3 size: 17 residues. The rearrangement links TRBV20-1 to TRBJ2-3; 15 bases align to TRBD2. The sample consisted of peripheral blood. The receptor was derived from a man in his 70s with active COVID-19. The DNA for the CDR3 is TGCAGTGCTAGTAGGACTAGCGGGGGGGCGGTCACAGATACGCAGTATTTT. Translated: CSASRTSGGAVTDTQYF.